These 3 T cell receptor beta chains were all obtained from the same sample, sequenced in a study of T cells after yellow fever vaccination. Each CDR3 protein is one row after TCRdb ran MiXCR on the 5' RACE reads. Found here are a few hundred thousand distinct CDR3 sequences, roughly 8.7% of them singletons; the top ten hold about a sixth. The sample was PBMCs, taken on the day of the first yellow fever vaccination. The receptors were gathered from a man younger than 35 who received the YFV17D yellow fever vaccine.

This clonotype was recorded a few times. The rearrangement links TRBV19 to TRBJ2-3; D is perhaps TRBD1 (5 bases). V was shortened by 7 bases and J by 6 bases, with 14 bases between the two germline ends. There are 13 residues in the CDR3. CDR1 and CDR2 from the germline V gene are LNHDA and SQIVND (reference sequence). The CDR3 region is CASKDTPWDTQYF. For the CDR3, the DNA is TGTGCCAGTAAGGACACTCCCTGGGATACGCAGTATTTT.

This clonotype was seen a handful of times. The rearrangement links TRBV9 to TRBJ2-5; 10 bases agree with TRBD2. The CDR3 loop spans 15 amino acids. Germline values: CDR1 SGDLS, CDR2 YYNGEE. The V gene end was trimmed by 0 bases and the J gene end by 4 bases; junction bases not matched to a gene: 3. The CDR3 DNA reads TGTGCCAGCAGCGTAGAGGGACTAGCGAGAGAGACCCAGTACTTC. Translated, it gives CASSVEGLARETQYF.

This clonotype was detected a few times. The chain carries TRBV7-9 and TRBJ2-1, with D maybe TRBD2 (5 bases). The CDR3 contains 15 residues. Germline CDR1 reads SEHNR; CDR2 reads FQNEAQ (reference sequence). The V gene lost 5 bases and the J gene lost 4 bases, with 15 bases spanning the gap. CDR3 in amino acids: CASSTELLAYNEQFF. Written as DNA, the CDR3 is TGTGCCAGCAGCACCGAACTGCTAGCTTACAATGAGCAGTTCTTC.